What follows are 13 T cell receptor beta chains derived from one specimen sequenced in a study of T cells in Graves' hyperthyroidism and ophthalmopathy. Amplified regions were TCR beta CDR3 sequences from RNA transcripts. The HTBI primer set served for first-round RT-PCR of the TCR CDR3. TCRdb re-derived calls from the multiplex PCR reads in MiXCR, one entry per CDR3 protein. The sample has about 570,000 distinct CDR3 sequences; around 42% are singletons. Specimen: peripheral blood or thyroid tissue (not recorded which). These receptors were obtained from an adult woman with Graves' disease, either hyperthyroidism or ophthalmopathy (not recorded which).

About this clonotype itself: Its ends do not fully match the called genes, so a read error is possible. V usage is TRBV7-7 and J usage is TRBJ2-7; 9 nucleotides agree with TRBD1. CDR3 length equals 13 residues. Germline V gene lookup returns CDR1 SSHAT and CDR2 FNYEAQ (reference sequence). Here the CDR3 DNA reads TGTGCTAGCAGCTGGGACAGGGAGGGAGAGCAGTACTTC. Encoded protein: CASSWDREGEQYF.

The genes are TRBV7-9 and TRBJ1-2; D is ambiguous. V lost 3 bases and J 4 bases, leaving 9 bases between the germline ends. CDR3 length equals 13 residues. Germline V gene lookup returns CDR1 SEHNR and CDR2 FQNEAQ (reference sequence). CDR3 sequence (DNA): TGTGCCAGCAGCTTGCCGCCCGTCTATGGCTACACCTTC. Translating it yields CASSLPPVYGYTF.

V gene TRBV5-1 combines with J gene TRBJ1-5; 7 nucleotides agree with TRBD1. With V trimmed by 0 bases and J by 4 bases, 7 bases remained unmatched. Looked up from germline, CDR1 is SGHRS and CDR2 is YFSETQ. The CDR3 covers 16 residues. This CDR3 is CASSLAGGSPNQPQHF. The DNA of the CDR3 is TGCGCCAGCAGCTTGGCAGGGGGGTCCCCAAATCAGCCCCAGCATTTT.

This clonotype was seen at least ten times. This chain joins TRBV5-1 and TRBJ1-2; TRBD1 might be the D (6 bases). The CDR3 runs 13 residues. V was pared by 1 base and J by 6 bases, with 10 bases between. CDR1 and CDR2 (germline): SGHRS, YFSETQ. The CDR3 is CASSLWGRDGYTF. CDR3 nucleotides: TGCGCCAGCAGCTTGTGGGGGCGTGATGGCTACACCTTC.

This clonotype was seen many times. The gene calls are TRBV5-1 and TRBJ2-5; 11 positions agree with TRBD2. Unmatched junction bases numbered 5, after V lost 0 bases and J lost 4 bases. Germline V CDR1 and CDR2: SGHRS, YFSETQ. CDR3 length equals 16 residues. This CDR3 is CASSLGTSGSVETQYF. The CDR3 DNA reads as TGCGCCAGCAGCTTGGGCACTAGCGGGAGTGTAGAGACCCAGTACTTC.

About this clonotype itself: Its ends do not fully match the called genes, so a read error is possible. The chain uses TRBV7-9 and TRBJ1-2; D ambiguous. This CDR3 region has 14 residues. Germline V gene sequence: CDR1 SEHNR, CDR2 FQNEAQ (reference sequence). CDR3 in amino acids: CASSSRPGLHGHTF. CDR3 nucleotides: TGCGCCAGCAGCTCGAGACCTGGTCTTCATGGCCACACCTTC.

The chain links TRBV9 to TRBJ1-3; D remains unclear. The CDR3 runs to 14 residues. Germline loops: CDR1 SGDLS, CDR2 YYNGEE. Trimming cost V 0 bases and J 4 bases, with 8 bases left between them. Here the CDR3 reads CASSVVASGNTIYF. CDR3 coding DNA: TGTGCCAGCAGCGTAGTGGCAAGCGGAAACACCATATATTTT.

This clonotype was picked up many times. J is TRBJ1-6 and V is TRBV20-1, with D hard to call. The germline V and J ends were trimmed by 2 bases and 0 bases, with 8 bases remaining between them. The germline V gene has CDR1 DFQATT and CDR2 SNEGSKA (reference sequence). There are 15 residues in the CDR3. The CDR3 loop is CSARSTVSYNSPLHF. The CDR3 DNA reads as TGCAGTGCTAGATCTACAGTCTCCTATAATTCACCCCTCCACTTT.

This clonotype was counted at least ten times. The CDR3 bases are TGCGCCAGCAGCCCGGCGGTTGGGACTCTAGCTTACGAGCAGTACTTC. Protein sequence: CASSPAVGTLAYEQYF. This chain joins TRBV5-1 and TRBJ2-7, with a possible D match to TRBD2 (6 bases). In germline, CDR1 is SGHRS, CDR2 YFSETQ. V was cut by 4 bases and J by 4 bases, with 21 bases left in between. The CDR3 runs 16 residues. Looking up the rest from reference TRBV5-1 and TRBJ2-7 gives the full variable domain: KAGVTQTPRYLIKTRGQQVTLSCSPISGHRSVSWYQQTPGQGLQFLFEYFSETQRNKGNFPGRFSGRQFSNSRSEMNVSTLELGDSALYLCASSPAVGTLAYEQYFGPGTRLTVT.

This clonotype has a count of ten or more. The rearrangement links TRBV7-9 to TRBJ2-6; D is possibly TRBD1 (6 bases). Trimming stripped 1 base from V and 4 bases from J, with 11 bases between. The CDR3 totals 16 residues. CDR1 is SEHNR and CDR2 is FQNEAQ in the germline V gene (reference sequence). In DNA form, the CDR3 reads TGTGCCAGCAGCTTAGGAGGGGGAGCCGGGGCCAACGTCCTGACTTTC. Its protein product is CASSLGGGAGANVLTF. The entire variable domain, with the rest obtained from reference TRBV7-9 and TRBJ2-6, is as follows: DTGVSQNPRHKITKRGQNVTFRCDPISEHNRLYWYRQTLGQGPEFLTYFQNEAQLEKSRLLSDRFSAERPKGSFSTLEIQRTEQGDSAMYLCASSLGGGAGANVLTFGAGSRLTVL.

This rearrangement joins TRBV5-8 to TRBJ1-5, with unresolved D. V was trimmed by 5 bases and J by 11 bases, leaving 14 bases between them. The CDR3 extends over 12 amino acids. From germline, CDR1 is SGHTS and CDR2 YDEGEE. CDR3 in amino acids: CASSLNGLAQHF. For the CDR3, the DNA is TGTGCCAGCAGTTTGAACGGGTTGGCCCAGCATTTT.

This clonotype was counted once. The chain uses TRBV20-1 and TRBJ2-7, with D uncertain. The CDR3 covers 14 residues. Per germline, CDR1 DFQATT and CDR2 SNEGSKA (reference sequence). The V and J ends lost 6 bases and 2 bases respectively, with 17 bases between them. The CDR3 reads CSATASLGTYEQYF. As DNA, the CDR3 is TGCAGTGCCACCGCGAGTTTAGGAACCTACGAGCAGTACTTC.

This clonotype was seen only a few times. In DNA form, the CDR3 reads TGTGCCAGCAGCAGACAGGGGTCCAACACTGAAGCTTTCTTT. Encoded protein: CASSRQGSNTEAFF. The chain employs TRBV7-2 and TRBJ1-1; 8 bases agree with TRBD1. This CDR3 is 14 amino acids long. Germline lookup yields CDR1 SGHTA and CDR2 FQGNSA. V gave up 5 bases and J gave up 2 bases; unmatched junction bases: 4.